This T cell receptor (beta chain) was identified in a study of PD-1 blockade in classical Hodgkin lymphoma. This table comes from immunoSEQ multiplex PCR, and its TCRdb copy is limited to in-frame clones, with some not included. Of around 23,000 clones in the sample, around nine tenths were seen once. Time point of the sample: cycle 4 day 1 (C4D1), after five to seven weeks of nivolumab. Brentuximab vedotin exposure varied, and every patient relapsed after autologous stem cell transplantation. V dropped 2 bases and J dropped 4 bases, with 6 bases sitting between them. The CDR3 is made up of 13 amino acids. Per the germline V gene, CDR1 is KGHSH and CDR2 is LQKENI. Study-wide findings and caveats: With CD4+ cells, TCR diversity rose significantly by C4D1, but not with CD8+ cells. The repertoire differences lack a defined cause, possibly disease activity or prior therapy.

As for this clone: The antigen is undetermined.

The clonotype comes from a human donor with classical Hodgkin lymphoma. The chain couples TRBV18 to TRBJ2-1; no clear D gene. This specimen consisted of peripheral blood mononuclear cells (PBMCs), obtained before the fourth cycle of nivolumab. The CDR3 nucleotides are TGTGCCAGCTCACCAGACGATTACAATGAGCAGTTCTTC. Translated: CASSPDDYNEQFF.